Listed here is a single T cell receptor beta chain. Its antigen is still unknown. Germline values: CDR1 MNHEY, CDR2 SVGEGT. This CDR3 has 12 amino acids. Between the trimmed V and J ends, which lost 3 bases and 4 bases, there was a span of 6 bases. This specimen comes from a study of persistence of HIV-infected CD4 T cells. Cells were stimulated with CMV-infected fibroblast lysates at about 10 ug/mL. CD40L-negative CD69-negative CD45RO-high memory CD4+ T cells were sorted as populations depleted of antigen-responding cells. Donors had CD4+ T cell counts above 400 cells/uL and were CMV-seropositive. This was the immunoSEQ version 4 assay in survey mode. Repertoires were generated with immunoSEQ multiplex PCR, while TCRdb's copy carries only in-frame clones and drops some. The table lists about 33,000 clones, roughly 82% of them singletons.

This chain uses TRBV6-2 or TRBV6-3 with TRBJ2-5, with D unresolved. This receptor was identified in an adult woman with HIV who was CMV-seropositive. The starting material was CD4+ T cells sorted from PBMCs after roughly 20-hour stimulation, obtained from a patient who received antiretroviral therapy. CDR3 nucleotides: TGTGCCAGCAGTTATGTATTAGAGACCCAGTACTTC. Amino acids: CASSYVLETQYF.